The 19 T cell receptor beta chains presented below share a single source sample, sequenced in a study of T cells in localized non-small cell lung cancer. The table came from immunoSEQ multiplex PCR; TCRdb's copy has only in-frame clones and leaves some out. The sample lists about 61,000 clones, 85% to 90% occurring once. The starting material was peripheral blood, obtained before any cancer treatment. Source of these receptors: a man between 35 and 75 years old with stage I squamous cell lung carcinoma.

This rearrangement joins TRBV9 to TRBJ1-2, with 8 bases identical to TRBD1. This CDR3 is built from 15 residues. The trim removed 3 bases at V and 7 bases at J, leaving 11 bases unmatched. Germline V gene lookup returns CDR1 SGDLS and CDR2 YYNGEE. The CDR3 nucleotides are TGTGCCAGCAGCGGCGCTGACAGGGGACTCAGTGGCTACACCTTC. This translates into CASSGADRGLSGYTF.

CDR3 sequence reads: CASSLSIQKLFF. The DNA for the CDR3 is TGTGCCAGCAGTTTATCCATCCAAAAACTGTTTTTT. This rearrangement joins TRBV28 to TRBJ1-4, with D unclear. CDR1 is MDHEN and CDR2 is SYDVKM in the germline V gene. The CDR3 length is 12 residues. Trimming pared 1 base from V and 9 bases from J, leaving 6 bases between.

This rearrangement joins TRBV19 to TRBJ1-2; D might be TRBD1 (6 bases). This CDR3 contains 15 residues. V shed 1 base and J shed 4 bases, with 13 bases lying between them. Germline CDR1 is LNHDA and CDR2 is SQIVND (reference sequence). CDR3 residues: CASSIVRGVGYGYTF. The CDR3 DNA is TGTGCCAGTAGTATAGTCAGGGGCGTCGGCTATGGCTACACCTTC.

This clone was seen a handful of times. This chain uses TRBV19 with TRBJ1-5; a possible D gene is TRBD1 (6 bases). CDR1 and CDR2 (germline): LNHDA, SQIVND (reference sequence). The CDR3 is made up of 17 amino acids. V was shortened by 5 bases and J by 7 bases, with 24 bases between the two germline ends. CDR3 coding DNA: TGTGCCAGTAGTTCCCCATTTGGGGCAGGGGCATTGCAGCCCCAGCATTTT. Translated, it gives CASSSPFGAGALQPQHF.

The chain recombines TRBV2 with TRBJ1-2; D gene unclear. Germline lookup yields CDR1 SNHLY and CDR2 FYNNEI. The germline V and J ends were trimmed by 0 bases and 7 bases, with 9 bases remaining between them. CDR3 length: 13 amino acids. CDR3 DNA: TGTGCCAGCAGTGAAGCGGAGACATCTGGCTACACCTTC. Its translation is CASSEAETSGYTF.

CDR3 protein: CAISESTSYEQYF. CDR3 DNA: TGTGCCATCAGTGAGTCAACCTCCTACGAGCAGTACTTC. The V and J genes are TRBV10-3 and TRBJ2-7, with D uncertain. The CDR3 contains 13 residues. Germline CDR1 ENHRY, CDR2 SYGVKD. V dropped 0 bases and J dropped 0 bases, with 3 bases sitting between them.

The chain is built from TRBV7-8 and TRBJ2-7; the match to TRBD1 covers 7 bases. Per the germline V gene, CDR1 is SGHVS and CDR2 is FQNEAQ. After removal of 4 bases from V and 1 base from J, the junction contained 7 bases not matched to a gene. The CDR3 has 15 residues. The CDR3 here is CASSYGQESSYEQYF. As DNA, the CDR3 is TGTGCCAGCAGCTACGGACAGGAGTCTTCCTACGAGCAGTACTTC.

The chain combines TRBV7-2 with TRBJ2-1, with 10 bases identical to TRBD2. Germline V CDR1 and CDR2: SGHTA, FQGNSA. The CDR3 is 15 residues long. Unmatched junction bases numbered 7, after V lost 2 bases and J lost 9 bases. CDR3 DNA: TGTGCCAGCAGCTTAAGCGGGAGGGGCTTTGGTGAGCAGTTCTTC. Protein sequence: CASSLSGRGFGEQFF.

The chain couples TRBV5-1 to TRBJ2-3, with TRBD1 as a possible D gene (5 bases). CDR3 length equals 13 residues. Germline V gene sequence: CDR1 SGHRS, CDR2 YFSETQ. Trimming took 6 bases from V and 6 from J, leaving 14 bases between them. The CDR3 loop reads CASTRDLGDTQYF. The DNA of the CDR3 is TGCGCCAGCACCAGGGATCTGGGGGATACGCAGTATTTT. The whole variable domain, remainder taken from reference TRBV5-1 and TRBJ2-3, is KAGVTQTPRYLIKTRGQQVTLSCSPISGHRSVSWYQQTPGQGLQFLFEYFSETQRNKGNFPGRFSGRQFSNSRSEMNVSTLELGDSALYLCASTRDLGDTQYFGPGTRLTVL.

The chain links TRBV7-3 to TRBJ1-2, with TRBD1 identical over 8 bases. This CDR3 has 17 residues. The V gene's germline CDR1 is SGHTA and CDR2 FQGTGA. The junction had 11 bases not matched to a gene; V was cut back by 1 base and J by 4 bases. This CDR3 reads CASSLRSGQGVRYGYTF. In DNA, the CDR3 is TGTGCCAGCAGCTTAAGATCAGGACAGGGTGTGCGCTATGGCTACACCTTC.

The rearrangement links TRBV4-3 to TRBJ1-1, with D unresolved. CDR1 is LGHNA and CDR2 is YSLEER in the germline V gene. V was shortened by 0 bases and J by 1 base, with 9 bases between the two germline ends. This CDR3 is 15 amino acids long. The CDR3: CASSQDLPRNTEAFF. CDR3 DNA: TGCGCCAGCAGCCAAGATCTGCCCAGGAACACTGAAGCTTTCTTT.

The gene calls are TRBV6-1 and TRBJ2-2; TRBD1 matches at 10 bases. This CDR3 has 12 amino acids. J lost 9 bases, V lost 10 bases, and 5 bases had no gene match. The germline V gene encodes CDR1 MNHNS and CDR2 SASEGT. The CDR3 loop reads CATKTGGRELFF. The CDR3 DNA reads as TGTGCCACCAAGACAGGGGGCCGGGAGCTGTTTTTT.

This clone was recorded a few times. V is TRBV5-1 and J is TRBJ1-2; D unclear. The CDR3 has 14 residues. Germline-derived CDR1 and CDR2 are SGHRS and YFSETQ. Trimming cost V 0 bases and J 0 bases, with 6 bases left between them. The CDR3 reads CASSLESPNYGYTF. DNA of the CDR3: TGCGCCAGCAGCTTGGAGAGCCCTAACTATGGCTACACCTTC. Based on the CDR3 plus reference TRBV5-1 and TRBJ1-2, the full variable domain is KAGVTQTPRYLIKTRGQQVTLSCSPISGHRSVSWYQQTPGQGLQFLFEYFSETQRNKGNFPGRFSGRQFSNSRSEMNVSTLELGDSALYLCASSLESPNYGYTFGSGTRLTVV.

This chain links TRBV16 with TRBJ1-2, with 8 bases identical to TRBD1. Looked up from germline, CDR1 is KGHSY and CDR2 is FQNENV. The CDR3 length is 19 residues. V trimming: 2 bases; J trimming: 4 bases; junction bases outside the gene matches: 18. The CDR3 loop is CASSQNLAGQEALGYGYTF. The CDR3 bases are TGTGCCAGCAGCCAAAATCTTGCGGGACAGGAGGCTTTGGGCTATGGCTACACCTTC.

This chain connects TRBV2 to TRBJ2-7, with TRBD2 matching over 10 bases. Germline CDR1 is SNHLY and CDR2 is FYNNEI. V lost 4 bases to trimming and J lost 1 base; unmatched junction nucleotides: 4. The CDR3 loop spans 15 amino acids. CDR3: CASSVTSGTSYEQYF. The CDR3 DNA reads TGTGCCAGCAGTGTAACTAGCGGGACGTCCTACGAGCAGTACTTC.

This clone was seen a single time. V usage is TRBV5-6 and J usage is TRBJ2-7, with D possibly matching TRBD1 (6 bases). Germline values: CDR1 SGHDT, CDR2 YYEEEE. Trimming removed 4 bases from V and 7 bases from J, with 18 bases in between. The CDR3 length is 14 residues. CDR3 loop: CASSRDTKVGEQYF. The CDR3 DNA sequence: TGTGCCAGCAGCCGGGACACTAAGGTGGGGGAGCAGTACTTC.

This chain links TRBV19 with TRBJ1-6, with no clear D. CDR1 is LNHDA and CDR2 is SQIVND in the germline V gene (reference sequence). The CDR3 is 15 residues long. Trimming left V 3 bases short and J 8 bases short, with 14 bases between. The CDR3 region has the DNA TGTGCCAGTAGTATCGGCCGGGCCGGGGATTCACCCCTCCACTTT. Translation: CASSIGRAGDSPLHF.

This rearrangement joins TRBV19 to TRBJ2-3, with 7 bases identical to TRBD1. The germline CDR1 and CDR2 sequences are LNHDA and SQIVND (reference sequence). With V trimmed by 5 bases and J by 2 bases, 7 bases remained unmatched. The CDR3 extends over 15 amino acids. The CDR3 nucleotides read TGTGCCAGTAGTGCGACAGGGTTCTCCACAGATACGCAGTATTTT. Protein: CASSATGFSTDTQYF.

V and J are TRBV5-4 and TRBJ2-1; 9 bases map to TRBD1. V lost 4 bases and J lost 8; bases outside the gene matches: 4. The V gene's germline CDR1 is SGHNT and CDR2 YYREEE (reference sequence). The CDR3 has 13 amino acids. The CDR3 reads CASSPQGAHEQFF. CDR3 in DNA: TGTGCCAGCAGCCCACAGGGGGCTCATGAGCAGTTCTTC.